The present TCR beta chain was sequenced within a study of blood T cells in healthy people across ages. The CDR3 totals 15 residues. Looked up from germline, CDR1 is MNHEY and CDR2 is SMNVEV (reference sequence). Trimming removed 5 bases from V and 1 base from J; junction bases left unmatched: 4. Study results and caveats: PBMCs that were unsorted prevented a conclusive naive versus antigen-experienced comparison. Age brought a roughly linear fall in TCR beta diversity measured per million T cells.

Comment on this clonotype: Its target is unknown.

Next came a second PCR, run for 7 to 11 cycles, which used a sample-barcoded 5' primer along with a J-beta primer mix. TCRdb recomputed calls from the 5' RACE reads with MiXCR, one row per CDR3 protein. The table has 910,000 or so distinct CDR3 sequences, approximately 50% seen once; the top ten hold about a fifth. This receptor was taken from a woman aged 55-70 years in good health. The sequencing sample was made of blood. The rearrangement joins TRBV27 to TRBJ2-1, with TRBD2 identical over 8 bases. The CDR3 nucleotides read TGTGCCAGCAGTACTCAGCGGGGGTCCTACAATGAGCAGTTCTTC. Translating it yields CASSTQRGSYNEQFF.